The rows below give T cell receptor beta chains drawn from one sample of a study of blood T cells in healthy people across ages. Using its own MiXCR run on the 5' RACE reads, TCRdb lists one record per CDR3 protein. The table has roughly 1.5 million distinct CDR3 sequences, 40% to 45% seen once. Input material: blood. The receptors stem from a woman between 18 and 30 years old in good health. The CDR3 runs from the conserved cysteine through the conserved F or W. A D gene is named only where the DNA matches it firmly. Size is omitted from some rows. Given values are once, few, many or a class for expanded clones.

v_gene: TRBV6-5; abundance: -; d_gene: -; j_gene: TRBJ1-1; CDR3aa: CASSSLRGGTEAFF; CDR3nt: TGTGCCAGCAGTAGCCTTAGGGGGGGCACTGAAGCTTTCTTT
v_gene: TRBV29-1; abundance: -; d_gene: -; j_gene: TRBJ1-4; CDR3aa: CSALPPGPNEKLFF; CDR3nt: TGCAGCGCCTTGCCTCCCGGTCCTAATGAAAAACTGTTTTTT
v_gene: TRBV20-1; abundance: -; d_gene: TRBD2; j_gene: TRBJ2-1; CDR3aa: CSARDRLAGGHSEQFF; CDR3nt: TGCAGTGCTAGAGATCGACTAGCGGGAGGCCATAGTGAGCAGTTCTTC
v_gene: TRBV5-1; abundance: few; d_gene: -; j_gene: TRBJ2-2; CDR3aa: CASSLVGDQSGELFF; CDR3nt: TGCGCCAGCAGCTTGGTTGGCGACCAGAGCGGGGAGCTGTTTTTT
v_gene: TRBV5-5; abundance: -; d_gene: -; j_gene: TRBJ2-1; CDR3aa: CASSLMGQGSYNEQFF; CDR3nt: TGTGCCAGCAGCTTGATGGGTCAGGGCTCCTACAATGAGCAGTTCTTC
v_gene: TRBV20-1; abundance: -; d_gene: -; j_gene: TRBJ2-3; CDR3aa: CSAMGYPGTDTQYF; CDR3nt: TGCAGTGCCATGGGGTACCCAGGCACAGATACGCAGTATTTT
v_gene: TRBV2; abundance: -; d_gene: -; j_gene: TRBJ1-1; CDR3aa: CASGPGEAFF; CDR3nt: TGTGCCAGCGGTCCGGGTGAAGCTTTCTTT
v_gene: TRBV7-3; abundance: few; d_gene: -; j_gene: TRBJ2-1; CDR3aa: CASSPSGQNYNEQFF; CDR3nt: TGTGCCAGCAGCCCATCAGGGCAGAACTACAATGAGCAGTTCTTC
v_gene: TRBV20-1; abundance: once; d_gene: -; j_gene: TRBJ2-5; CDR3aa: CSASQGREQYF; CDR3nt: TGCAGTGCGAGCCAAGGGCGAGAGCAGTACTTC
v_gene: TRBV5-5; abundance: -; d_gene: -; j_gene: TRBJ1-1; CDR3aa: CAGWEGYTEAFF; CDR3nt: TGTGCCGGTTGGGAGGGTTACACTGAAGCTTTCTTT
v_gene: TRBV20-1; abundance: few; d_gene: -; j_gene: TRBJ1-5; CDR3aa: CSASLNRRQPQHF; CDR3nt: TGCAGTGCTAGTTTGAACCGACGTCAGCCCCAGCATTTT
v_gene: TRBV18; abundance: once; d_gene: TRBD1; j_gene: TRBJ2-1; CDR3aa: CASSPGEGARNEQFF; CDR3nt: TGTGCCAGCTCACCAGGCGAGGGGGCGCGCAATGAGCAGTTCTTC
v_gene: TRBV6-7; abundance: -; d_gene: -; j_gene: TRBJ1-5; CDR3aa: CASRRQVKGYKQPQHF; CDR3nt: TGTGCCAGCAGGAGACAGGTTAAGGGTTACAAACAGCCCCAGCATTTT
v_gene: TRBV28; abundance: -; d_gene: -; j_gene: TRBJ2-3; CDR3aa: CASSPAPGKGSDTQYF; CDR3nt: TGTGCCAGCAGCCCGGCCCCCGGGAAGGGTTCAGATACGCAGTATTTT
v_gene: TRBV12-3/TRBV12-4; abundance: many; d_gene: -; j_gene: TRBJ1-1; CDR3aa: CASRPTGNTEAFF; CDR3nt: TGTGCCAGCAGACCGACAGGGAACACTGAAGCTTTCTTT
v_gene: TRBV18; abundance: many; d_gene: TRBD1; j_gene: TRBJ2-3; CDR3aa: CASSPTGGTDTQYF; CDR3nt: TGTGCCAGCAGCCCGACAGGGGGCACAGATACGCAGTATTTT
v_gene: TRBV6-4; abundance: few; d_gene: -; j_gene: TRBJ1-1; CDR3aa: CASSAQPGAEAFF; CDR3nt: TGTGCCAGCAGTGCCCAACCGGGGGCTGAAGCTTTCTTT
v_gene: TRBV12-5; abundance: -; d_gene: -; j_gene: TRBJ2-3; CDR3aa: CASGLETDTQYF; CDR3nt: TGTGCTAGTGGTTTGGAAACAGATACGCAGTATTTT
v_gene: TRBV7-8; abundance: -; d_gene: -; j_gene: TRBJ2-3; CDR3aa: CASSLVLFRSDTQYF; CDR3nt: TGTGCCAGCAGCTTAGTCTTATTTAGGTCAGATACGCAGTATTTT
v_gene: TRBV12-3/TRBV12-4; abundance: few; d_gene: TRBD1; j_gene: TRBJ2-1; CDR3aa: CASTPVEGAYNEQFF; CDR3nt: TGTGCCAGCACTCCTGTCGAGGGGGCATACAATGAGCAGTTCTTC
v_gene: TRBV12-3/TRBV12-4; abundance: -; d_gene: -; j_gene: TRBJ1-4; CDR3aa: CASSARRGSAEKLFF; CDR3nt: TGTGCCAGCAGTGCCCGGCGTGGGTCGGCTGAAAAACTGTTTTTT
v_gene: TRBV20-1; abundance: -; d_gene: TRBD1; j_gene: TRBJ1-5; CDR3aa: CSASDDRADNSNQPQHF; CDR3nt: TGCAGTGCTAGTGACGACAGGGCCGATAATAGCAATCAGCCCCAGCATTTT
v_gene: TRBV20-1; abundance: -; d_gene: -; j_gene: TRBJ2-5; CDR3aa: CSARADSPETQYF; CDR3nt: TGCAGTGCCCGGGCGGACAGCCCGGAGACCCAGTACTTC